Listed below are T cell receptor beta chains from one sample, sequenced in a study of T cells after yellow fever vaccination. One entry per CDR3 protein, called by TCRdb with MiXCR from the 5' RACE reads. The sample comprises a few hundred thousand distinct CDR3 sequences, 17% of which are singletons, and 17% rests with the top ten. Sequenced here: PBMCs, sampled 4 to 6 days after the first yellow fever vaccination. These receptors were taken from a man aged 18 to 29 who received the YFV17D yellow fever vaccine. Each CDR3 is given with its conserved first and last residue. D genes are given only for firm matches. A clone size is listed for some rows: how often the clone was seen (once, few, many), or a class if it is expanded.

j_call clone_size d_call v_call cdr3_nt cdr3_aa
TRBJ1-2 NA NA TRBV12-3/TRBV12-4 TGTGCCAGCAGTTTTAGGGAGGCGGATGGCTACACCTTC CASSFREADGYTF
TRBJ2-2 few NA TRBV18 TGTGCCAGCTCACCGCAGGGGTCGAACACCGGGGAGCTGTTTTTT CASSPQGSNTGELFF
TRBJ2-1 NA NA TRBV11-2 TGTGCCAGCAGCTTAGCGGTGAGTGAGCAGTTCTTC CASSLAVSEQFF
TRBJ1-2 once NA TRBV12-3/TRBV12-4 TGTGCCAGCACCGAATACTCAGGGGCGGAGGGCTACACCTTC CASTEYSGAEGYTF
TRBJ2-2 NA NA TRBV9 NA CASSVRGKTPGSCFF
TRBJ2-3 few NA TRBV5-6 TGTGCCAGCAGCTTGGAGACCGGTTACCGCACAGATACGCAGTATTTT CASSLETGYRTDTQYF
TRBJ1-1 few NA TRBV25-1 TGTGCCAGCAGTGAATCCCGACGGACTCTCATGAACACTGAAGCTTTCTTT CASSESRRTLMNTEAFF
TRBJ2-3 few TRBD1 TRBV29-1 TGCAGCGTTGGTGAAGGGGGCGACATACATACGCAGTATTTT CSVGEGGDIHTQYF
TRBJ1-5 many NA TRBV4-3 TGCGCCAGCAGCCAAGAGGGTCAGCCCCAGCATTTT CASSQEGQPQHF
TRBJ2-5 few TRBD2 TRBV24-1 TGTGCCACCAGTGATCGGGGGGGACCCCTTGGAGAGACCCAGTACTTC CATSDRGGPLGETQYF
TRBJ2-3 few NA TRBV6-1 TGTGCCAGCAGTCCCTTCTCGGTGGTTACGCAGTATTTT CASSPFSVVTQYF
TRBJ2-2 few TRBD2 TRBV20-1 TGCAGTGCTAGAGATCCTGGGAGGGACACCGGGGAGCTGTTTTTT CSARDPGRDTGELFF
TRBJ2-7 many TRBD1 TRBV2 TGTGCCAGCCGGGACAGGGGGTACGAGCAGTACTTC CASRDRGYEQYF
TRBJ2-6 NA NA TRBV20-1 TGCAGTGCTAGAGGGGCCAACGTCCTGACTTTC CSARGANVLTF
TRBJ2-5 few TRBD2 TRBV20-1 TGCAGTGCTTTTCCGGGACTAGGCCGAGAGACCCAGTACTTC CSAFPGLGRETQYF
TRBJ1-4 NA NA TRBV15 TGTGCCACCAGCCCCCGGATCCGGGAAAAACTGTTTTTT CATSPRIREKLFF
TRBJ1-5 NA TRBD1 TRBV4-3 TGCGCCAGCAGCTTCCGGACAGGGCTGGATCAGCCCCAGCATTTT CASSFRTGLDQPQHF
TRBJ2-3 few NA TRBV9 TGTGCCAGCAGCGCGGGACTCGATACGCAGTATTTT CASSAGLDTQYF
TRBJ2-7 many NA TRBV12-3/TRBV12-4 TGTGCCAGCAACATGGGTAGCCCGCTCTACGAGCAGTACTTC CASNMGSPLYEQYF
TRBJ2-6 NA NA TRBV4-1 TGCGCCAGCAGCCAAGGGGCCCCTTTCTCTGGGGCCAACGTCCTGACTTTC CASSQGAPFSGANVLTF
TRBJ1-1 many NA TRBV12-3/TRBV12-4 TGTGCCAGCAGTTTAATGAACACTGAAGCTTTCTTT CASSLMNTEAFF
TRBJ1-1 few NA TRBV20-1 TGCAGTGCTCCACCTGCGGGGTACGCTGAAGCTTTCTTT CSAPPAGYAEAFF
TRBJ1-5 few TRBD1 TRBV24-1 TGTGCCACCAGTGATACCCGGACAGGGGGGATCCGGCAGCCCCAGCATTTT CATSDTRTGGIRQPQHF
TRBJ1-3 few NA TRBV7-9 TGTGCCAGCAGCTTAGGGCAGAGCTCTGGAAACACCATATATTTT CASSLGQSSGNTIYF
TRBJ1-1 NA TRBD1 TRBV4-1 TGCGCCAGCAGCCAAATTTTAAGACAGGGGAACACTGAAGCTTTCTTT CASSQILRQGNTEAFF
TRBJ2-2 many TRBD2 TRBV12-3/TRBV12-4 TGTGCCAGCAGACTGGCGGGGGGGTCCCCCGGGGAGCTGTTTTTT CASRLAGGSPGELFF
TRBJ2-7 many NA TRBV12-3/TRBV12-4 TGTGCCAGCAGCCTTGGCGGGCAGGCGTTTACGGGGCAGTACTTC CASSLGGQAFTGQYF
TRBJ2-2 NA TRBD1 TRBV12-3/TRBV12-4 TGTGCCAGCACCATCCCGGGACAGACTCCCACCGGGGAGCTGTTTTTT CASTIPGQTPTGELFF
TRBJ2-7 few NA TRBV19 TGTGCCAGTAGTTTCGCCCCGGACTACGAGCAGTACTTC CASSFAPDYEQYF
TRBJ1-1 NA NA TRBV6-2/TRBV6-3 TGTGCCAGCAGCTCCTTTCGTAGAAACACTGAAGCTTTCTTT CASSSFRRNTEAFF
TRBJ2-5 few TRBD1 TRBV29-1 TGCAGCGGCCGACAGGGAGCATTGGAGACCCAGTACTTC CSGRQGALETQYF
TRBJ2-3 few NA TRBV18 TGTGCCAGCTCACTCCAGGGTCCTAGCACAGATACGCAGTATTTT CASSLQGPSTDTQYF
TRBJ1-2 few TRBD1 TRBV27 TGTGCCAGCAGATACACCGGGACAGGGGGCCTAGATGGCTACACCTTC CASRYTGTGGLDGYTF
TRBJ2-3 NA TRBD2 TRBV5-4 TGTGCCAGCAGCTTGGAGAAGCGGGGTATGGCAGATACGCAGTATTTT CASSLEKRGMADTQYF
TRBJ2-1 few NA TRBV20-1 TGCAGTGCTAGAGCTGATCGAAAGAATGAGCAGTTCTTC CSARADRKNEQFF
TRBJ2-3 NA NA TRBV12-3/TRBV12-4 TGTGCCAGCAGTTGGGCAGGTGGCACAGATACGCAGTATTTT CASSWAGGTDTQYF
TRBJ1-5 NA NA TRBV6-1 TGTGCCAGCAGCCCCCGCGGGGCTAATCAGCCCCAGCATTTT CASSPRGANQPQHF
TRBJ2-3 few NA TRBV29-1 TGCAGCGGGGACCGAGAGGGAGATACGCAGTATTTT CSGDREGDTQYF
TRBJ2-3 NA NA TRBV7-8 TGTGCCAGCAGCTTAGACCTCTCTGTTAGTACGCAGTATTTT CASSLDLSVSTQYF
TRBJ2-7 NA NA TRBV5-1 TGCGCCAGCAGCTTGGGAACAGGGATATACTACGAGCAGTACTTC CASSLGTGIYYEQYF
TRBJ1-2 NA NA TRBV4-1 TGCGCCAGCAGCCAAGTCCTGCCAGACGGCTACACCTTC CASSQVLPDGYTF
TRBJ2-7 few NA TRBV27 TGTGCCAGCAGCCGTACCCAGAACTACGAGCAGTACTTC CASSRTQNYEQYF
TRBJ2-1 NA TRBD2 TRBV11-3 TGTGCCAGCAGCCGCAGCGGGGCCCACAATGAGCAGTTCTTC CASSRSGAHNEQFF
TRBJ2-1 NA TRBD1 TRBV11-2 TGTGCCAGCAGGCGACTGACAGGGGGCAGAGCGGGCAATGAGCAGTTCTTC CASRRLTGGRAGNEQFF
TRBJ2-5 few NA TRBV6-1 TGTGCCAGCAGCTCGGACGGCGGAAAAGAGACCCAGTACTTC CASSSDGGKETQYF
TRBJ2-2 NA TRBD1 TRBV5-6 TGTGCCAGCAGCGGGGGACAGGTGAACACCGGGGAGCTGTTTTTT CASSGGQVNTGELFF
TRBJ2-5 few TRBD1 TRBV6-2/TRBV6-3 TGTGCCAGCAGTTACCCAAGCACAGGGGAAGAGACCCAGTACTTC CASSYPSTGEETQYF
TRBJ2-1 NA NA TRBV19 TGTGCCAGTAGCCCAAGGAATACAGACAATGAGCAGTTCTTC CASSPRNTDNEQFF
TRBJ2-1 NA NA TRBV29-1 TGCAGCGTTGCTTTTCCCAACCAGAGGTATGAGCAGTTCTTC CSVAFPNQRYEQFF
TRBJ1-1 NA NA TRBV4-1 TGCGCCAGCAGCCCCAAGGTAGCCGCGGAAGCTTTCTTT CASSPKVAAEAFF
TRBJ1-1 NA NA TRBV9 TGTGCCAGCAGCGATATCTCGAACACTGAAGCTTTCTTT CASSDISNTEAFF
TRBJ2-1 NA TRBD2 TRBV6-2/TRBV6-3 TGTGCCAGCAGTTTTAGCGGGGGGGTCTCCTACAATGAGCAGTTCTTC CASSFSGGVSYNEQFF
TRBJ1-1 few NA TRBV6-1 TGTGCCAGCACCATAGACAGAAATAATGTGGCTTTCTTT CASTIDRNNVAFF
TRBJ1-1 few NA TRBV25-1 TGTGCCAGCAGTGAGCTTACAGGGAGCACTGAAGCTTTCTTT CASSELTGSTEAFF